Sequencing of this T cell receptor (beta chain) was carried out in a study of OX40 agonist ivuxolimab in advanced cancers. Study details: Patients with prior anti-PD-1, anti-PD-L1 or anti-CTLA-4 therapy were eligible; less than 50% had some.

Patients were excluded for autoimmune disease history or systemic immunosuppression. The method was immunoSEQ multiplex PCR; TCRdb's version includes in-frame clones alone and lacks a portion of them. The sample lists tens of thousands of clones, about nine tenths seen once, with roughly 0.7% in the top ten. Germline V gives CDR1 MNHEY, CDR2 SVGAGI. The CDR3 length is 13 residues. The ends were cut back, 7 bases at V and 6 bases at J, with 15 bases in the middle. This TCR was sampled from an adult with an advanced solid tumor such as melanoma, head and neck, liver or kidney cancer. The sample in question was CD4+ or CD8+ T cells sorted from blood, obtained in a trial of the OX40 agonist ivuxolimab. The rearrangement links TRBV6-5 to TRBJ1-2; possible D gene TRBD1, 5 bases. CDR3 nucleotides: TGTGCCAGCACCCCCCGGGAGGGGAATGGCTACACCTTC. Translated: CASTPREGNGYTF.